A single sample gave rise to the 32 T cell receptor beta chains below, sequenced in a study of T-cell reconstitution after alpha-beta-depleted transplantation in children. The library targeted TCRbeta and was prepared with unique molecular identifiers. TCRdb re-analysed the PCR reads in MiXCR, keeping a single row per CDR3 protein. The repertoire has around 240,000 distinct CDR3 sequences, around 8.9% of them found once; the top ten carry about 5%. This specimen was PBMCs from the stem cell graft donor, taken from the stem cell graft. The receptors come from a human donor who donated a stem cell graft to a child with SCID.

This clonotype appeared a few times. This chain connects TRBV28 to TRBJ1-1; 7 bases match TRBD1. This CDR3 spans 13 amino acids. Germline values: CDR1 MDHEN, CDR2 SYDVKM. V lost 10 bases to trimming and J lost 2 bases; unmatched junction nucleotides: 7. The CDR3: CAINRQGNTEAFF. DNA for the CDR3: TGTGCCATAAACAGACAGGGAAACACTGAAGCTTTCTTT.

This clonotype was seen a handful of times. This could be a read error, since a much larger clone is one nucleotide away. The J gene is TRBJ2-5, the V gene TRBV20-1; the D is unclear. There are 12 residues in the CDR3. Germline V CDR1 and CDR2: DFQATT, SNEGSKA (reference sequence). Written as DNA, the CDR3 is TGCAGTGCTAGGGCTCAAAAAGAGACCCAGTCCTTC. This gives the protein CSARAQKETQSF.

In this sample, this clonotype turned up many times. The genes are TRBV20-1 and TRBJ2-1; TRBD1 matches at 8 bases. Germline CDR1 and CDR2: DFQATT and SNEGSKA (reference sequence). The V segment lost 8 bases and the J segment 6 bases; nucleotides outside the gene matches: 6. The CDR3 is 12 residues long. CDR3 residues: CSQGQVSNEQFF. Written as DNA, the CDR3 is TGCAGTCAGGGACAGGTCAGCAATGAGCAGTTCTTC.

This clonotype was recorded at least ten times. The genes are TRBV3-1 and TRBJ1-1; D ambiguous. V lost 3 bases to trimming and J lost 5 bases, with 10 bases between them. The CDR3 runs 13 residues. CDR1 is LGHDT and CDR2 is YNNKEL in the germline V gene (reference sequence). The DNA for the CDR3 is TGTGCCAGCAGCCACGCTGACAAGACTGAAGCTTTCTTT. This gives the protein CASSHADKTEAFF. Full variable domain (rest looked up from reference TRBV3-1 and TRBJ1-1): DTAVSQTPKYLVTQMGNDKSIKCEQNLGHDTMYWYKQDSKKFLKIMFSYNNKELIINETVPNRFSPKSPDKAHLNLHINSLELGDSAVYFCASSHADKTEAFFGQGTRLTVV.

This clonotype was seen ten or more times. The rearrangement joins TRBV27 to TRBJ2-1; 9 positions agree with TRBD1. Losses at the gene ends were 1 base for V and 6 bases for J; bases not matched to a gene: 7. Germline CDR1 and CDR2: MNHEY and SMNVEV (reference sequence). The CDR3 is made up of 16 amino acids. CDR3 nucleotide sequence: TGTGCCAGCAGTTTATTGGACAGGGGATTGGGCAATGAGCAGTTCTTC. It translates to CASSLLDRGLGNEQFF.

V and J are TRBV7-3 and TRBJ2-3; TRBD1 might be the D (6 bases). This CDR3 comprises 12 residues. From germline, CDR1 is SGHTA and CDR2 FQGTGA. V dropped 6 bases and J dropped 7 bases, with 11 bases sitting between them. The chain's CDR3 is CASSIGGHTQYF. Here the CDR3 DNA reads TGTGCCAGCAGTATAGGGGGTCATACGCAGTATTTT.

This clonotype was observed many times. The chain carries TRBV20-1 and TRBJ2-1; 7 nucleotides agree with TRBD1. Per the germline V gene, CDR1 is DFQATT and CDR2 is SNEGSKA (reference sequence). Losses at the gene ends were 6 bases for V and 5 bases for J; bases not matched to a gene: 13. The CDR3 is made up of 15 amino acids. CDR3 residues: CSATDRVRQNNEQFF. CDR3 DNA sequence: TGCAGTGCAACTGACAGGGTTAGGCAAAACAATGAGCAGTTCTTC.

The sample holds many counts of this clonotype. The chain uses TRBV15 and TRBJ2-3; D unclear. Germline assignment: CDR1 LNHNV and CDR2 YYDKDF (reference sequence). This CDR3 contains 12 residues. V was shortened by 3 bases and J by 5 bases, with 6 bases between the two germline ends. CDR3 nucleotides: TGTGCCACCAGCAGGAACTTAGATACGCAGTATTTT. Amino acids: CATSRNLDTQYF.

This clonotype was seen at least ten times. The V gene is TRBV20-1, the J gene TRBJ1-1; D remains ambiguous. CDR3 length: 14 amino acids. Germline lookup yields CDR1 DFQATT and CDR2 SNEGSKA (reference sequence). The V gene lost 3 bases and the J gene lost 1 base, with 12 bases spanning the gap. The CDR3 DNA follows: TGCAGTGCTAGGGACGGCAGGTCGAACACTGAAGCTTTCTTT. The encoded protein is CSARDGRSNTEAFF.

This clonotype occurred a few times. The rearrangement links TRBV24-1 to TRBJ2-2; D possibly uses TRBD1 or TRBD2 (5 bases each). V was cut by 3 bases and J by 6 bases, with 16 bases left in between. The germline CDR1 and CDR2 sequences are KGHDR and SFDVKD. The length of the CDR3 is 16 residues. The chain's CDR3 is CATSDETRGRAGELFF. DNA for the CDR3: TGTGCCACCAGTGATGAGACGAGGGGCCGAGCCGGGGAGCTGTTTTTT.

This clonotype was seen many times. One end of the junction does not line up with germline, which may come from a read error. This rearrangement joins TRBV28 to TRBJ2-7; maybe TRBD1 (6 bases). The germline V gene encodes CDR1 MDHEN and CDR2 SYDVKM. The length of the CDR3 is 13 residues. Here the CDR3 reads CASSLLQGYEQYF. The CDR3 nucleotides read TGCGCCAGCAGCTTGCTACAGGGATACGAGCAGTACTTC.

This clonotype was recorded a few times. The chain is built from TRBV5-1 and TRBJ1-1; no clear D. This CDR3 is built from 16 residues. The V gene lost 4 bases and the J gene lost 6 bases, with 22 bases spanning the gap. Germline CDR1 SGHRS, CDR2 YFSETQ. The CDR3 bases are TGCGCCAGCAGCGGCCCGCCTTCGACCCTGGGCCCTGAAGCTTTCTTT. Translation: CASSGPPSTLGPEAFF.

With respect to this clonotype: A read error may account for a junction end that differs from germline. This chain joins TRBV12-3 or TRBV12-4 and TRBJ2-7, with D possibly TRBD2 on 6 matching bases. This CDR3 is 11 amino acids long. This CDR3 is CASSLDREQCF. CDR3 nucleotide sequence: TGTGCCAGCAGTTTAGACCGGGAGCAGTGCTTC.

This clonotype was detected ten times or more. The CDR3 here is CSAPASYEQYF. CDR3 DNA sequence: TGCAGTGCCCCAGCGTCCTACGAGCAGTACTTC. This chain connects TRBV20-1 to TRBJ2-7; no firm D call. There are 11 residues in the CDR3. Germline V gives CDR1 DFQATT, CDR2 SNEGSKA (reference sequence). The V gene lost 6 bases and the J gene lost 1 base, with 7 bases spanning the gap.

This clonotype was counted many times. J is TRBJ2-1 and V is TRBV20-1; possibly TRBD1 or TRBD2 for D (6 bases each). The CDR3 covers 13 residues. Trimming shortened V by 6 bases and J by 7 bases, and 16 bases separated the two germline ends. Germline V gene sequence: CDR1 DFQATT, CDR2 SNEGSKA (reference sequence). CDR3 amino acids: CSARGAGENEQFF. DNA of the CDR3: TGCAGTGCGAGGGGGGCCGGGGAGAATGAGCAGTTCTTC.

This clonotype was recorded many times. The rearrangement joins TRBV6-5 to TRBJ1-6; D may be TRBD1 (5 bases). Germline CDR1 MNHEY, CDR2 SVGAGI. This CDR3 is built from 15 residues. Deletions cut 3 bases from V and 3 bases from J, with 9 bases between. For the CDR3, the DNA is TGTGCCAGCAGTTATAGGACAAGCTATAATTCACCCCTCCACTTT. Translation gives CASSYRTSYNSPLHF.

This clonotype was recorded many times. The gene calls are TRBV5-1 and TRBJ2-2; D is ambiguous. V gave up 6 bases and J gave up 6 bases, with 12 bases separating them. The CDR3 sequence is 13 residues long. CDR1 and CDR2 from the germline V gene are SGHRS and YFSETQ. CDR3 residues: CASMVLEAGELFF. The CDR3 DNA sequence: TGCGCCAGCATGGTTTTGGAAGCCGGGGAGCTGTTTTTT.

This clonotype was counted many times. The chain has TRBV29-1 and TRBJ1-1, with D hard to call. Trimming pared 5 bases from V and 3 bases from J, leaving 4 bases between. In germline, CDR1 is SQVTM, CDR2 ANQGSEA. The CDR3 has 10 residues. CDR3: CSVLDTEAFF. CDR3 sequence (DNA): TGCAGCGTTTTGGACACTGAAGCTTTCTTT.

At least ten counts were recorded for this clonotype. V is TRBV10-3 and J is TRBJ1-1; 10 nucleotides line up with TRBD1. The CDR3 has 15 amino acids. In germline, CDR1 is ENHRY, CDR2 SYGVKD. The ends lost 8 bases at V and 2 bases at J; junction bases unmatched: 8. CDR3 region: CAIGGDRGPNTEAFF. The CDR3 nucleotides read TGTGCCATCGGAGGGGACAGGGGACCAAACACTGAAGCTTTCTTT.

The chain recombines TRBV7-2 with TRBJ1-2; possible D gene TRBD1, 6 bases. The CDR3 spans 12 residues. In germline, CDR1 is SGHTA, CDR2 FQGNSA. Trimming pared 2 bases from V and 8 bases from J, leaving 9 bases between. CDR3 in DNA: TGTGCCAGCAGCTTACGGGGGGGCGGCTACACCTTC. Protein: CASSLRGGGYTF.

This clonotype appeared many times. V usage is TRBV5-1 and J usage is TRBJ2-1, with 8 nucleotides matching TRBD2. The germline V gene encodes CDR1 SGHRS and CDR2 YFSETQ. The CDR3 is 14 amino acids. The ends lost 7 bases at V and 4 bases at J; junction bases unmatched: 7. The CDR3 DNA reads TGCGCCAGCCACAAAGCGGGGGAATACAATGAGCAGTTCTTC. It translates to CASHKAGEYNEQFF.

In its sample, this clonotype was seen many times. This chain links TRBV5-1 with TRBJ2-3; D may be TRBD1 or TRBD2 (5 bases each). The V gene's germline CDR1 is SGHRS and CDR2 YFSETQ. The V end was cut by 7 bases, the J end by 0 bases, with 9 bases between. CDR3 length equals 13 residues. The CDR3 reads CASLGPSTDTQYF. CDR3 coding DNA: TGCGCCAGCCTGGGACCTAGCACAGATACGCAGTATTTT.

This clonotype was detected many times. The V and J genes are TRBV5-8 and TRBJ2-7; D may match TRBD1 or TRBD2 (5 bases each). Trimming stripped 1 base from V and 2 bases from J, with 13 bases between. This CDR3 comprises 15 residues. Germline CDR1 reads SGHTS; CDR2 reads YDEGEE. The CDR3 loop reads CASSLLRDETYEQYF. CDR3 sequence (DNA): TGTGCCAGCAGCTTGTTGAGGGACGAAACCTACGAGCAGTACTTC.

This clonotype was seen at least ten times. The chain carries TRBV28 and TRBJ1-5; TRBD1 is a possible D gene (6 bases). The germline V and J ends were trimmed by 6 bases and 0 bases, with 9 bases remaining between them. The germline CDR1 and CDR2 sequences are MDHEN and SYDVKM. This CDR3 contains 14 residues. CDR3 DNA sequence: TGTGCCAGCAGCGGACAGTTTAGCAATCAGCCCCAGCATTTT. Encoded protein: CASSGQFSNQPQHF.

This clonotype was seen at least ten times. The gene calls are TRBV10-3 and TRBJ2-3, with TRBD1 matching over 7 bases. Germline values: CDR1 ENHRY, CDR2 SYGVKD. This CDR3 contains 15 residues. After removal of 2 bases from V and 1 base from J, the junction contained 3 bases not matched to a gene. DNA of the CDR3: TGTGCCATCAGTGAGATTGGACAGGGCACAGATACGCAGTATTTT. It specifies CAISEIGQGTDTQYF.

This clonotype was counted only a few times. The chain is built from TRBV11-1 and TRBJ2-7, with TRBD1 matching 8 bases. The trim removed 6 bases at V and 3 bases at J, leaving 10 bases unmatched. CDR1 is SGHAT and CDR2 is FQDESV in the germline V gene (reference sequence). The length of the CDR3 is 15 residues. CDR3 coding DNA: TGTGCCAGCAGTAAACCTGGACAGGGAGACTACGAGCAGTACTTC. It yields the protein CASSKPGQGDYEQYF.

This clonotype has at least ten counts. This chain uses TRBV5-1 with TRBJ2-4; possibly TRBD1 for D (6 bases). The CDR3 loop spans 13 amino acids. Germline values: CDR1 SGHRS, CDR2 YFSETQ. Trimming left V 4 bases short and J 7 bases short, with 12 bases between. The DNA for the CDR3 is TGCGCCAGCAGCGCGGACAGTAAGAACATTCAGTACTTC. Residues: CASSADSKNIQYF.

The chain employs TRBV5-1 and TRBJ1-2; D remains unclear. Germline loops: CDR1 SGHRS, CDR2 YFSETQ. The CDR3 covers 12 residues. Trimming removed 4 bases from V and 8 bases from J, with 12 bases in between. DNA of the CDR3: TGCGCCAGCAGCAAAGTGGTCTACGGCTACACCTTC. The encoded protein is CASSKVVYGYTF.

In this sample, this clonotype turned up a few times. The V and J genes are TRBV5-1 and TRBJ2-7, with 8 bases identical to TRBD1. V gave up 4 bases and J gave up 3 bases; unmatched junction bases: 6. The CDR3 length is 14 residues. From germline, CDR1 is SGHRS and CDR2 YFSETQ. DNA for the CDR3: TGCGCCAGCAGCCCACAGGGGGTAGGCTACGAGCAGTACTTC. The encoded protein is CASSPQGVGYEQYF.

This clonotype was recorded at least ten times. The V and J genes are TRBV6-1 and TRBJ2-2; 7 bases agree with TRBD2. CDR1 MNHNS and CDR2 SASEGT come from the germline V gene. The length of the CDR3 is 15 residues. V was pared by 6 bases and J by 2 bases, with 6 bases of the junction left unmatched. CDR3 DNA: TGTGCCAGCAGCGATACTAGCGTCAACACCGGGGAGCTGTTTTTT. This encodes CASSDTSVNTGELFF.

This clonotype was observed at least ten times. CDR3 sequence: CASNSLRPQETQYF. CDR3 nucleotides: TGTGCCAGCAATAGCCTCCGGCCCCAAGAGACCCAGTACTTC. The chain couples TRBV7-9 to TRBJ2-5; no clear D. Trimming removed 7 bases from V and 1 base from J, with 13 bases in between. The CDR3 spans 14 residues. The germline gives CDR1 SEHNR, CDR2 FQNEAQ (reference sequence).

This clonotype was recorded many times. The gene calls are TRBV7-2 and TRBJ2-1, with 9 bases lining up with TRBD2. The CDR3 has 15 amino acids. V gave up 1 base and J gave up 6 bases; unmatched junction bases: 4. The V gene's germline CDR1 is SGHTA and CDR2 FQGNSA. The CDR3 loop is CASSLVLAGRNEQFF. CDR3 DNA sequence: TGTGCCAGCAGCTTAGTGCTAGCGGGGCGCAATGAGCAGTTCTTC.